This T cell receptor beta chain was recovered during a study of blood T cell repertoires in COVID-19. On the study more broadly: The samples span acute and convalescent COVID-19 from the United States, Italy and Spain.

The Seattle patients, enrolled during active infection, were followed longitudinally. This CDR3 has 14 amino acids. Germline V gives CDR1 MDHEN, CDR2 SYDVKM. In the original analysis: Counts of nucleated cells, estimated from reference gene primer amplification, were obtained. Profiled with immunoSEQ multiplex PCR; TCRdb holds only in-frame clones, not every one. That table furnishes V, J and clone size, whereas the DNA furnished D and trimming. The data hold 130,000 to 150,000 clones, with approximately 85% observed a single time. The sample comprised peripheral blood. This TCR was sampled from a woman aged 55-75 years with COVID-19, enrolled during active disease. The chain couples TRBV28 to TRBJ2-5; D possibly corresponds to TRBD2 (5 bases). Here the CDR3 DNA reads TGTGTCTCAGCGGCTCGGGTCAGAAAAGAGACCCAGTACTTC. It specifies CVSAARVRKETQYF.